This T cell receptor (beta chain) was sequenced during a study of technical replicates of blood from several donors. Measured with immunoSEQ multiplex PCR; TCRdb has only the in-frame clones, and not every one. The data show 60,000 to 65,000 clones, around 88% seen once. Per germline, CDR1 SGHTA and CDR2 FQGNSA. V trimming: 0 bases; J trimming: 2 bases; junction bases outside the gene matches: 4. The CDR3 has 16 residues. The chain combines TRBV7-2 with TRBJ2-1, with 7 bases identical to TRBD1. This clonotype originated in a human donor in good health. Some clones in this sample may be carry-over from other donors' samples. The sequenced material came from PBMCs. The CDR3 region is CASSLATGSPYNEQFF. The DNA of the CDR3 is TGTGCCAGCAGCTTAGCGACAGGGTCCCCCTACAATGAGCAGTTCTTC.